The 11 T cell receptor beta chains presented below share a single source sample, sequenced in a study of CD8+ T cells in alopecia areata. Reverse transcription of extracted RNA yielded cDNA, which provided the sequencing template. TCRdb's copy holds only in-frame clones and misses some; the assay was immunoSEQ multiplex PCR. The table has about 210,000 clones, under 60% seen once. Sample treatment: oral pan-JAK inhibitor, 5-10 mg twice daily. The sequencing here drew on CD4+ T cells sorted from blood, taken at week 4, from a patient treated with tofacitinib. The receptor set was obtained from a human donor with alopecia areata.

The chain uses TRBV5-4 and TRBJ1-2, with 7 bases fitting TRBD1. In germline, CDR1 is SGHNT, CDR2 YYREEE (reference sequence). This CDR3 has 16 amino acids. The trim removed 4 bases at V and 2 bases at J, leaving 11 bases unmatched. CDR3: CASSPKTGFKNYGYTF. CDR3 nucleotides: TGTGCCAGCAGCCCAAAGACAGGGTTCAAAAACTATGGCTACACCTTC.

This rearrangement joins TRBV7-9 to TRBJ2-7; D is unresolved. The CDR3 has 15 amino acids. V shed 1 base and J shed 0 bases, with 10 bases lying between them. Per germline, CDR1 SEHNR and CDR2 FQNEAQ (reference sequence). CDR3 loop: CASSLGFPSSYEQYF. The CDR3 bases are TGTGCCAGCAGCTTAGGGTTCCCGAGCTCCTACGAGCAGTACTTC.

CDR3 bases: TGTGCCAGTCGCCAGACCTACGAGCAGTACTTC. It codes for CASRQTYEQYF. The chain links TRBV28 to TRBJ2-7; D is ambiguous. With 9 bases removed from V and 2 bases from J, the gap between germline ends came to 8 bases. Germline loops: CDR1 MDHEN, CDR2 SYDVKM. This CDR3 region has 11 residues.

V gene TRBV25-1 combines with J gene TRBJ1-1, with 8 bases aligning to TRBD1. The CDR3 runs to 14 residues. The germline V gene encodes CDR1 MGHDK and CDR2 SYGVNS. The ends lost 5 bases at V and 5 bases at J; junction bases unmatched: 7. CDR3 nucleotides: TGTGCCAGCAGTAGACAGGGGTTTAGGACTGAAGCTTTCTTT. The encoded protein is CASSRQGFRTEAFF.

The genes are TRBV15 and TRBJ2-3, with D perhaps TRBD1 (6 bases). CDR3 size: 17 residues. Germline CDR1 reads LNHNV; CDR2 reads YYDKDF (reference sequence). V dropped 0 bases and J dropped 6 bases, with 19 bases sitting between them. Here the CDR3 DNA reads TGTGCCACCAGCAGAGATCGAGGGGGAGTTGTGTTGGATACGCAGTATTTT. Protein: CATSRDRGGVVLDTQYF.

The J gene is TRBJ2-5, the V gene TRBV7-3, with a possible D match to TRBD1 (5 bases). V lost 1 base and J 4 bases, leaving 10 bases between the germline ends. CDR1 is SGHTA, CDR2 FQGTGA, per germline. CDR3 length: 14 residues. In DNA form, the CDR3 reads TGTGCCAGCAGCTTAAGGGCAGGGCGAGAGACCCAGTACTTC. Amino acid sequence: CASSLRAGRETQYF. Full variable domain (outside the CDR3, taken from reference TRBV7-3 and TRBJ2-5): GAGVSQTPSNKVTEKGKYVELRCDPISGHTALYWYRQSLGQGPEFLIYFQGTGAADDSGLPNDRFFAVRPEGSVSTLKIQRTERGDSAVYLCASSLRAGRETQYFGPGTRLLVL.

This clone was seen many times. This sample includes further DNA sequences coding for the same CDR3. V and J are TRBV10-3 and TRBJ1-1; weak D call: TRBD1 (5 bases). Trimming stripped 2 bases from V and 4 bases from J, with 8 bases between. CDR3 length equals 13 residues. Germline CDR1 reads ENHRY; CDR2 reads SYGVKD. CDR3 sequence: CAISEGTSTEAFF. Written as DNA, the CDR3 is TGTGCCATCAGTGAGGGGACTTCCACTGAAGCTTTCTTT.

The V call is TRBV27, the J call TRBJ2-3; D possibly corresponds to TRBD2 (5 bases). Germline V gene sequence: CDR1 MNHEY, CDR2 SMNVEV (reference sequence). CDR3 length: 15 amino acids. With 10 bases removed from V and 4 bases from J, the gap between germline ends came to 21 bases. The CDR3 sequence: CATSKAGPMADTQYF. In nucleotides, the CDR3 is TGTGCCACCTCCAAGGCGGGCCCCATGGCAGATACGCAGTATTTT.

This clone has more than one count but fewer than ten. The V call is TRBV5-1, the J call TRBJ2-7; D is uncertain. Trimming removed 2 bases at V and 3 bases at J, with 24 bases between. Germline CDR1 and CDR2: SGHRS and YFSETQ. The length of the CDR3 is 18 residues. In DNA, the CDR3 is TGCGCCAGCAGCTTTATCTCCGGTGGTGGGCCACATGACTACGAGCAGTACTTC. Protein product: CASSFISGGGPHDYEQYF. The full variable domain, in which reference TRBV5-1 and TRBJ2-7 provide the parts outside the CDR3, is KAGVTQTPRYLIKTRGQQVTLSCSPISGHRSVSWYQQTPGQGLQFLFEYFSETQRNKGNFPGRFSGRQFSNSRSEMNVSTLELGDSALYLCASSFISGGGPHDYEQYFGPGTRLTVT.

There are a few counts of this clone. This chain links TRBV23-1 with TRBJ2-1, with a tentative D call TRBD2 (6 bases). TRBV23-1 is marked as an open reading frame, function uncertain. The CDR3 totals 16 residues. V was cut by 3 bases and J by 8 bases, with 20 bases left in between. The CDR3 DNA reads TGCGCCAGCAGTCACCACTCCGGGGGTAGCGTCGATGAGCAGTTCTTC. Amino acids: CASSHHSGGSVDEQFF.

CDR3 nucleotide sequence: TGTGCCAGCGCTCCGTGGACAGGGGATTCACCCCTCCACTTT. It codes for CASAPWTGDSPLHF. The J gene is TRBJ1-6, the V gene TRBV9; TRBD1 matches at 9 bases. J lost 8 bases, V lost 7 bases, and 7 bases had no gene match. The CDR3 has 14 residues. Germline V lookup: CDR1 SGDLS, CDR2 YYNGEE.